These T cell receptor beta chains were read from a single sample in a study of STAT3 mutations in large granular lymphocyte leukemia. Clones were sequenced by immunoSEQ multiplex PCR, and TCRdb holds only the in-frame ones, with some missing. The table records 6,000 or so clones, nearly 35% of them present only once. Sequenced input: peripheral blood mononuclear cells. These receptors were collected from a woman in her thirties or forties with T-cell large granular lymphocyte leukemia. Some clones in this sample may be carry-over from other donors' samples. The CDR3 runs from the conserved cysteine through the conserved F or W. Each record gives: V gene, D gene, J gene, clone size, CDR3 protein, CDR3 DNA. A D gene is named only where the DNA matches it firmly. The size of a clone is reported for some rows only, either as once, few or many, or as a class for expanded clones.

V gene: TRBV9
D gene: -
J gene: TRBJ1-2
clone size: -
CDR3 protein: CASSREEAGGYTF
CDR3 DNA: TGTGCCAGCAGCCGCGAAGAGGCAGGCGGCTACACCTTC

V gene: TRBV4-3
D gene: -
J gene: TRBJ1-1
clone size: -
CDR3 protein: CASSQATVNTEAFF
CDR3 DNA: TGCGCCAGCAGCCAAGCGACGGTGAACACTGAAGCTTTCTTT

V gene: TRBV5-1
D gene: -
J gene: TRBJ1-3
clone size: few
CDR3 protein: CASSSGTPYSGNTIYF
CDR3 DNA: TGCGCCAGCAGCAGCGGGACTCCCTACTCTGGAAACACCATATATTTT

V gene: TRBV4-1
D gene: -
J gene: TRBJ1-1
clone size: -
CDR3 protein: CASSQETDNREAFF
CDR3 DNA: TGCGCCAGCAGCCAAGAGACGGACAATCGGGAGGCTTTCTTT

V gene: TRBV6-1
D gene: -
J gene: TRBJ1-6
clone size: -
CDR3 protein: CASAQGRSPLHF
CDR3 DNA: TGTGCCAGCGCCCAGGGGCGGTCACCCCTCCACTTT

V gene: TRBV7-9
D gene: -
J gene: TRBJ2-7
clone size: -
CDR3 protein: CASSFSYEQYF
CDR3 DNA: TGTGCCAGCAGCTTTTCCTACGAGCAGTACTTC

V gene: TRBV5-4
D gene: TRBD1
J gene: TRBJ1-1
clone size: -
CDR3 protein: CASSLRDRNTEAFF
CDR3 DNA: TGTGCCAGCAGCTTGAGGGACAGGAACACTGAAGCTTTCTTT

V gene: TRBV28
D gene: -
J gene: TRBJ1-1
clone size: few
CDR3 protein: CASRAARGTSAFF
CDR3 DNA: TGTGCCAGCAGGGCCGCCCGGGGTACTTCGGCTTTCTTT

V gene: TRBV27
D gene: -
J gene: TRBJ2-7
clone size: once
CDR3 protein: CASSLGNYEQYF
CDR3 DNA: TGTGCCAGCAGTTTAGGGAACTACGAGCAGTACTTC

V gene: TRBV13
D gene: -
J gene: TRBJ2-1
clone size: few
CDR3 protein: CASSLASGQGWNEQFF
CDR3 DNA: TGTGCCAGCAGCTTAGCCAGTGGGCAGGGTTGGAATGAGCAGTTCTTC

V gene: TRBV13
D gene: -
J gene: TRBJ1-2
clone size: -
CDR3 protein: CASSLGRIFYGYTF
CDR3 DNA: TGTGCCAGCAGCTTAGGGCGGATCTTCTATGGCTACACCTTC

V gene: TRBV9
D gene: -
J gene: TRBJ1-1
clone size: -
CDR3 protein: CASSVARNTEAFF
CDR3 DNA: TGTGCCAGCAGCGTAGCCAGGAACACTGAAGCTTTCTTT

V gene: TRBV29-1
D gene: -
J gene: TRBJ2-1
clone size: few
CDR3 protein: CSVVRGEQFF
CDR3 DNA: TGCAGCGTTGTGAGAGGTGAGCAGTTCTTC

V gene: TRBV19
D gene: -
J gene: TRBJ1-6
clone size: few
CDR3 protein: CASSLSQGNSPLHF
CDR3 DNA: TGTGCCAGTAGTTTATCGCAGGGTAATTCACCCCTCCACTTT

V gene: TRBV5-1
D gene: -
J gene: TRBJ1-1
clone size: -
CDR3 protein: CASSLAQLNTEAFF
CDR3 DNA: TGCGCCAGCAGCTTGGCACAGCTGAACACTGAAGCTTTCTTT

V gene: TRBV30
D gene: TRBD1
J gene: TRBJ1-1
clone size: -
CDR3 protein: CAWSLQGDTEAFF
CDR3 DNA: TGTGCCTGGAGTCTACAGGGGGACACTGAAGCTTTCTTT

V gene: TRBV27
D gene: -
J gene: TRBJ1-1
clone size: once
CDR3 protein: CASSLRGMNTEAFF
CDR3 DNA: TGTGCCAGCAGTTTAAGGGGCATGAACACTGAAGCTTTCTTT

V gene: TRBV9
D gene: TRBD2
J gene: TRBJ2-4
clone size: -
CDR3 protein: CASSVVASGADIQYF
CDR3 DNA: TGTGCCAGCAGCGTAGTGGCTAGCGGGGCGGACATTCAGTACTTC

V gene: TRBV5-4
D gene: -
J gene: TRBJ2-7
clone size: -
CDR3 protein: CASSENRDPYEQYF
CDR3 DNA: TGTGCCAGCAGTGAGAACAGGGACCCCTACGAGCAGTACTTC

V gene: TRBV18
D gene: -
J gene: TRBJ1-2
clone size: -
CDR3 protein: CASSPDSRYGYTF
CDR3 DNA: TGTGCCAGCTCACCGGACAGCCGCTATGGCTACACCTTC

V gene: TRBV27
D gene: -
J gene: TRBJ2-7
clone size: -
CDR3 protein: CASSLGAGLEQYF
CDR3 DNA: TGTGCCAGCAGTTTAGGGGCCGGACTTGAGCAGTACTTC

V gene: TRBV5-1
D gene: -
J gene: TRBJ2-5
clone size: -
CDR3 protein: CASRQQETQYF
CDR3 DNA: TGCGCCAGCCGGCAGCAAGAGACCCAGTACTTC

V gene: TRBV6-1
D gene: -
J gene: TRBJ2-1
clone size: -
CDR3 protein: CASSGGEGGALNEQFF
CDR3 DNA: TGTGCCAGCAGTGGTGGTGAAGGGGGGGCATTGAATGAGCAGTTCTTC

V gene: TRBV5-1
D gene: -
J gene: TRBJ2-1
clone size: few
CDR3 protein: CASRVNGVYNEQFF
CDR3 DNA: TGCGCCAGCAGAGTCAATGGTGTCTACAATGAGCAGTTCTTC

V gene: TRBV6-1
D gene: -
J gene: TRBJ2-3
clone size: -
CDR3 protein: CASSISGPRTDTQYF
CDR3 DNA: TGTGCCAGCAGTATTAGCGGTCCGCGCACAGATACGCAGTATTTT

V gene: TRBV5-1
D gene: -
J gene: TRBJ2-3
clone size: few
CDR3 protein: CASTGAGTDTQYF
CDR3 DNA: TGCGCCAGCACAGGGGCGGGTACAGATACGCAGTATTTT

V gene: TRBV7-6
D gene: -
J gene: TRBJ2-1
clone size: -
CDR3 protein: CASSRDRAEADNEQFF
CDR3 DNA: TGTGCCAGCAGCCGAGATCGAGCCGAGGCCGACAATGAGCAGTTCTTC

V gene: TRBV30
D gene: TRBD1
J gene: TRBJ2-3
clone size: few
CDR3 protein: CAWSAGTGDADTQYF
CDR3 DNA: TGTGCCTGGAGTGCCGGGACAGGAGACGCAGATACGCAGTATTTT

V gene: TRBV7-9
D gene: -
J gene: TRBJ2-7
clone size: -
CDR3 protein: CASSFWTLGAEQYF
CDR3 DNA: TGTGCCAGCAGCTTTTGGACTCTGGGGGCCGAGCAGTACTTC

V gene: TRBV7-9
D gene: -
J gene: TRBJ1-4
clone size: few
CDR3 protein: CASSPRGGRSGKLFF
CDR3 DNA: TGTGCCAGCAGCCCTCGTGGGGGGAGAAGCGGAAAACTGTTTTTT

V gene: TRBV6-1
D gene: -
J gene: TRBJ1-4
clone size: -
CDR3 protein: CASYKDSPNEKLFF
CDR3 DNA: TGTGCCAGCTACAAGGACAGTCCAAATGAAAAACTGTTTTTT

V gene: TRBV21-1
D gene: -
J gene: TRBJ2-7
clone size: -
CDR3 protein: CARPGLRTYEQYF
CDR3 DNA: TGTGCCAGGCCAGGGTTACGCACCTACGAGCAGTACTTC

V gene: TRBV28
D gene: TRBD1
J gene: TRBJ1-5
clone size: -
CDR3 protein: CASSHGTGDYNQPQHF
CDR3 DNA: TGTGCCAGCAGTCACGGGACAGGGGATTATAATCAGCCCCAGCATTTT

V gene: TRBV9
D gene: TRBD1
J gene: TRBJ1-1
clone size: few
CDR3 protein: CASSGDRGAFF
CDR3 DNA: TGTGCCAGCAGCGGAGACAGGGGGGCTTTCTTT

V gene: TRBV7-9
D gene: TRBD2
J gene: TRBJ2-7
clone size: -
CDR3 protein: CASSLGLAVTYEQYF
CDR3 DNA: TGTGCCAGCAGCTTAGGACTAGCGGTAACCTACGAGCAGTACTTC

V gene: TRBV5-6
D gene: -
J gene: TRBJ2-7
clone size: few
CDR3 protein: CASSLVRSEQYF
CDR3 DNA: TGTGCCAGCAGCTTGGTCCGGAGCGAGCAGTACTTC

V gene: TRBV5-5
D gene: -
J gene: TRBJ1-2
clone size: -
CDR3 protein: CASSPSVSAGYTF
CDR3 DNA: TGTGCCAGCAGCCCTTCGGTGTCGGCCGGCTACACCTTC

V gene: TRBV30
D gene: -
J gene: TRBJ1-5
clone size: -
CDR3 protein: CAWRGDSNQPQHF
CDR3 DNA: TGTGCCTGGAGGGGGGACAGCAATCAGCCCCAGCATTTT

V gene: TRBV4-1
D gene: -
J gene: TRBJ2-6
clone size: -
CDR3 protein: CASSQERLSGANVLTF
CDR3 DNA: TGCGCCAGCAGCCAAGAGCGGCTATCTGGGGCCAACGTCCTGACTTTC

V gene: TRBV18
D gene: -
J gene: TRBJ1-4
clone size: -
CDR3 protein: CASSRGRDEKLFF
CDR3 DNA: TGTGCCAGCTCACGAGGCAGAGATGAAAAACTGTTTTTT

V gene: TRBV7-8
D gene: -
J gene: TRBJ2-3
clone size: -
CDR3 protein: CASSSPRGTDTQYF
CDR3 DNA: TGTGCCAGCAGCTCACCCCGGGGCACAGATACGCAGTATTTT

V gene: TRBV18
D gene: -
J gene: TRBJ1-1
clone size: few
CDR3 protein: CASSPGPEAFF
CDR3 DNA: TGTGCCAGCTCACCAGGTCCTGAAGCTTTCTTT

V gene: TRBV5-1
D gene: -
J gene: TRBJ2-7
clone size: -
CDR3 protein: CASSSGTPNYEQYF
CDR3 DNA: TGCGCCAGCAGCTCCGGGACACCGAACTACGAGCAGTACTTC

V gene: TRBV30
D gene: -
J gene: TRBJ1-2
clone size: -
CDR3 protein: CAWSVDSDDNYGYTF
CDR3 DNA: TGTGCCTGGAGTGTAGACAGCGACGATAACTATGGCTACACCTTC

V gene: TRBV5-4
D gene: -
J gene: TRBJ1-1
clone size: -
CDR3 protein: CASSGRDRNTEAFF
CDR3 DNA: TGTGCCAGCAGCGGACGGGACCGGAACACTGAAGCTTTCTTT

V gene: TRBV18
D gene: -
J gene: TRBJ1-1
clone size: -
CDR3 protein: CASSVGQANTEAFF
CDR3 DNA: TGTGCCAGCTCGGTCGGACAAGCGAACACTGAAGCTTTCTTT